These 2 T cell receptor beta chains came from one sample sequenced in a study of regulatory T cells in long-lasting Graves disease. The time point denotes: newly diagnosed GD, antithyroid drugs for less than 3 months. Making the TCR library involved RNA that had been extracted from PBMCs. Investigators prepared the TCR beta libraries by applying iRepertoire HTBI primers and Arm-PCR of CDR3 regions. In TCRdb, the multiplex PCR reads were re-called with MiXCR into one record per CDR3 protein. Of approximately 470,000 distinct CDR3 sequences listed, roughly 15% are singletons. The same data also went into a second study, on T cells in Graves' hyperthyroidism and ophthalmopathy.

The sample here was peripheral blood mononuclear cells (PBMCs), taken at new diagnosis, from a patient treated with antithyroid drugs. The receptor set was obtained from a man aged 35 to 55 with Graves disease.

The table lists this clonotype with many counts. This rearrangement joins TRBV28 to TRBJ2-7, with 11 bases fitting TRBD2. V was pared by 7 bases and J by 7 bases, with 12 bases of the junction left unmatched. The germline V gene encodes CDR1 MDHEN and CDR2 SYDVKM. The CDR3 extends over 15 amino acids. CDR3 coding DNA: TGTGCCAGCACTTTGGGGACTAGCGGACCTTATGAGCAGTACTTC. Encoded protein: CASTLGTSGPYEQYF.

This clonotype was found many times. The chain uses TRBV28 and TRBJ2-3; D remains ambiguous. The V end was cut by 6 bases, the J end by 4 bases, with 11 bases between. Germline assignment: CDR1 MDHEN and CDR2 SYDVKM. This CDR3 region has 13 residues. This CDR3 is CASSLNFPDTQYF. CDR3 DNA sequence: TGTGCCAGCAGCCTGAATTTCCCAGATACGCAGTATTTT.